This entry concerns a single T cell receptor (beta chain). Assay: immunoSEQ multiplex PCR; the TCRdb copy retains only in-frame clones and omits some. There are tens of thousands of clones in the sample; approximately 80% occur only once, and around 20% lies in the top ten. The data are from a study of OX40 agonist ivuxolimab in advanced cancers. In the study overall: Patients in the trial were receiving intravenous ivuxolimab every 2 weeks, at doses of 0.01 to 10 mg/kg. Enrollees could have had prior anti-PD-1, anti-PD-L1 or anti-CTLA-4 therapy, which about 42% had received.

This CDR3 contains 15 residues. The germline gives CDR1 LNHDA, CDR2 SQIVND (reference sequence). The V and J ends lost 4 bases and 2 bases, in that order; junction bases with no gene match: 5. The receptor's source is an adult with an advanced solid tumor such as melanoma, head and neck, liver or kidney cancer. This chain joins TRBV19 and TRBJ1-3, with 7 positions matching TRBD1. The source was CD4+ or CD8+ T cells sorted from blood, collected in a trial of the OX40 agonist ivuxolimab. CDR3: CASSNKGAPGNTIYF. CDR3 sequence (DNA): TGTGCCAGTAGTAACAAGGGGGCGCCTGGAAACACCATATATTTT.